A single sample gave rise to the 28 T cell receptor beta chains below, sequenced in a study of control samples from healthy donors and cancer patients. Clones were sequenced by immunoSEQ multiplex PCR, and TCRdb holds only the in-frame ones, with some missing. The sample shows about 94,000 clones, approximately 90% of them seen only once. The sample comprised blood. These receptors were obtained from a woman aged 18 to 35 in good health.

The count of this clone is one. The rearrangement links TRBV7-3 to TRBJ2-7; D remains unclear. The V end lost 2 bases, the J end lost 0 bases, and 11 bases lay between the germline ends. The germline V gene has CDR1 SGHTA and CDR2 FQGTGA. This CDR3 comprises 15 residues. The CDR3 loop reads CASSLLPDLSYEQYF. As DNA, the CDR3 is TGTGCCAGCAGCTTACTTCCCGACCTCTCCTACGAGCAGTACTTC.

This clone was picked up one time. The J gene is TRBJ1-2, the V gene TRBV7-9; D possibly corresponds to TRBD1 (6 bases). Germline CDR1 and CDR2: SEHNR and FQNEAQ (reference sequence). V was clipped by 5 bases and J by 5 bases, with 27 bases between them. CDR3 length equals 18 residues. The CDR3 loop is CASSGGQDRHLNIYGYTF. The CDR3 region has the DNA TGTGCCAGCAGCGGGGGGCAGGACAGACACCTCAATATATATGGCTACACCTTC.

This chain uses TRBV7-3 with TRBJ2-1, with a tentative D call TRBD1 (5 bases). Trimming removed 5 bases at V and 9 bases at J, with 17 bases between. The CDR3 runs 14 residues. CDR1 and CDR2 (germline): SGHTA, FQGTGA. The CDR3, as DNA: TGTGCCAGCAGCCCCCTGGGGCCGGGCGGTGAGCAGTTCTTC. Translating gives CASSPLGPGGEQFF.

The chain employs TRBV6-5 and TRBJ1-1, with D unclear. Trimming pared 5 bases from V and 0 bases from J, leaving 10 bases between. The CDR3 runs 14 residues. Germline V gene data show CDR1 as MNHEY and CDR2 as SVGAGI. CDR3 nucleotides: TGTGCCAGCAGTCGAACAGCGATGAACACTGAAGCTTTCTTT. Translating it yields CASSRTAMNTEAFF.

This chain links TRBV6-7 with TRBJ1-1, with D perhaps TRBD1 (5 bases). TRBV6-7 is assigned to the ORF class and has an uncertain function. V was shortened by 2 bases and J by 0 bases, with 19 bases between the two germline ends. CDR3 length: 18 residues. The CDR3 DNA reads TGTGCCAGCAGTTACATCCCGGCAGGGCGAAGGTTGAACACTGAAGCTTTCTTT. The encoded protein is CASSYIPAGRRLNTEAFF.

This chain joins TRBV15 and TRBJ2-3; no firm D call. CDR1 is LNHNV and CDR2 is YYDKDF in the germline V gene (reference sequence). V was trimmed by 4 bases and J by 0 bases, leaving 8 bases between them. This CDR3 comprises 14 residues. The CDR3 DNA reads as TGTGCCACCAGCATGGAATCGAGCACAGATACGCAGTATTTT. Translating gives CATSMESSTDTQYF.

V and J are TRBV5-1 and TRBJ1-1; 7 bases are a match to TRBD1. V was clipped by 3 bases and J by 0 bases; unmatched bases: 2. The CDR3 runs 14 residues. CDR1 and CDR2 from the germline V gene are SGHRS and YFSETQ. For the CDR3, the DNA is TGCGCCAGCAGCTCAGGGGGAATGAACACTGAAGCTTTCTTT. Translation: CASSSGGMNTEAFF. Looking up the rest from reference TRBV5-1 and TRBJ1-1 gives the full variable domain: KAGVTQTPRYLIKTRGQQVTLSCSPISGHRSVSWYQQTPGQGLQFLFEYFSETQRNKGNFPGRFSGRQFSNSRSEMNVSTLELGDSALYLCASSSGGMNTEAFFGQGTRLTVV.

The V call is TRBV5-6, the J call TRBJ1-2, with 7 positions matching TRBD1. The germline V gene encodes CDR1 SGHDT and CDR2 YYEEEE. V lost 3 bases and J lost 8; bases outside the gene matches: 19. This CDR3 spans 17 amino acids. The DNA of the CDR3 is TGTGCCAGCAGCTACACAGGGACAGCCTCCATGTCTCGGGGCTACACCTTC. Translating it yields CASSYTGTASMSRGYTF.

The CDR3 loop reads CASMTGTGGTEAFF. In nucleotides, the CDR3 is TGTGCCAGCATGACGGGGACAGGGGGGACTGAAGCTTTCTTT. This chain connects TRBV7-9 to TRBJ1-1, with 11 bases fitting TRBD1. Trimming removed 7 bases from V and 5 bases from J; junction bases left unmatched: 6. The CDR3 consists of 14 residues. The V gene's germline CDR1 is SEHNR and CDR2 FQNEAQ (reference sequence).

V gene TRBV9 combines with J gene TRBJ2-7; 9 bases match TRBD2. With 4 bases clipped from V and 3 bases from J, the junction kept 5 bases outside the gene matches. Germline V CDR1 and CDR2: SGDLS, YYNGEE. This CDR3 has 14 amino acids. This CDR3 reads CASSPSGGFYEQYF. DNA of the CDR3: TGTGCCAGCAGCCCAAGCGGGGGGTTCTACGAGCAGTACTTC.

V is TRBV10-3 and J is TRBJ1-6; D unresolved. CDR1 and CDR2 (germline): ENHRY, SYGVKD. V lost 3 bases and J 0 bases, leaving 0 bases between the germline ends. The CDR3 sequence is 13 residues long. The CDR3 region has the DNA TGTGCCATCAGTGACTCCTATAATTCACCCCTCCACTTT. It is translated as CAISDSYNSPLHF.

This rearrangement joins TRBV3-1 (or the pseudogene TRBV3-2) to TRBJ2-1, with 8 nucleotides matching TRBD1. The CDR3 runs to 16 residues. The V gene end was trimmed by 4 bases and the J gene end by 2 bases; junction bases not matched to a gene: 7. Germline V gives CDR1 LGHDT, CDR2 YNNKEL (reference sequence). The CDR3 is CASSPWDRIPYNEQFF. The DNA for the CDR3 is TGTGCCAGCAGCCCTTGGGACAGGATCCCCTACAATGAGCAGTTCTTC.

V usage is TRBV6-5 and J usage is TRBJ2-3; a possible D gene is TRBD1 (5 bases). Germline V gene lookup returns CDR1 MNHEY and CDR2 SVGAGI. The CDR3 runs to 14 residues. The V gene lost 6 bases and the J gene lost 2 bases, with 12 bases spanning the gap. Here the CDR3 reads CASRWTRNTDTQYF. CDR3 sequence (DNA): TGTGCCAGCAGGTGGACACGGAACACAGATACGCAGTATTTT.

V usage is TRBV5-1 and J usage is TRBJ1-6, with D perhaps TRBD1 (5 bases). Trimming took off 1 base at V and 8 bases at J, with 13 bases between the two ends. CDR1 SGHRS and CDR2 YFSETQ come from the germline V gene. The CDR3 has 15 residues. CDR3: CASSLLGQGDSPLHF. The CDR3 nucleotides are TGCGCCAGCAGCTTGTTGGGGCAGGGCGATTCACCCCTCCACTTT.

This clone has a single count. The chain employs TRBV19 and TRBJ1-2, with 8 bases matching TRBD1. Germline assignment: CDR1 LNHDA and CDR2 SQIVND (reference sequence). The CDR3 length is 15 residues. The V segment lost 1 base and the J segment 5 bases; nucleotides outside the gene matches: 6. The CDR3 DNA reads TGTGCCAGTAGTATAGTCGCAGGGGGCGTTTATGGCTACACCTTC. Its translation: CASSIVAGGVYGYTF.

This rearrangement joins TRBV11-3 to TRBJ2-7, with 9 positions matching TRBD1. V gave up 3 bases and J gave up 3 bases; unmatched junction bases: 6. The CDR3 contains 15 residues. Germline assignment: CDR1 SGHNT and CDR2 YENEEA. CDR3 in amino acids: CASSFHWDRDYEQYF. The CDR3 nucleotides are TGTGCCAGCAGCTTTCACTGGGACAGGGACTACGAGCAGTACTTC. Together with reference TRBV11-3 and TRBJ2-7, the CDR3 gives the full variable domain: EAGVVQSPRYKIIEKKQPVAFWCNPISGHNTLYWYLQNLGQGPELLIRYENEEAVDDSQLPKDRFSAERLKGVDSTLKIQPAELGDSAVYLCASSFHWDRDYEQYFGPGTRLTVT.

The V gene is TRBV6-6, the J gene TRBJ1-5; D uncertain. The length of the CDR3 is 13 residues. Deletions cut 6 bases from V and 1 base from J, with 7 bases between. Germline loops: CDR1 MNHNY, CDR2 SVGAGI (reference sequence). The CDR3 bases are TGTGCCAGCAGCCTTCCGAGCAATCAGCCCCAGCATTTT. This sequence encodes CASSLPSNQPQHF.

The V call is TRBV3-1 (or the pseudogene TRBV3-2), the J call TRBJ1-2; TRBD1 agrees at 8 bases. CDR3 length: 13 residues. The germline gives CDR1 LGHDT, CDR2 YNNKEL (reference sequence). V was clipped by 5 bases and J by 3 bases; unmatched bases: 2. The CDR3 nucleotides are TGTGCCAGCAGCGGACAGGGTTACTATGGCTACACCTTC. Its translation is CASSGQGYYGYTF.

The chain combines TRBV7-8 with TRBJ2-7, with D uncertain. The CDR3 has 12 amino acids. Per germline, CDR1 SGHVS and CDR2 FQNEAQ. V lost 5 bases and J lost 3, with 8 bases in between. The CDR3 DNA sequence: TGTGCCAGCAGCCCTACGGGCTACGAGCAGTACTTC. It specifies CASSPTGYEQYF.

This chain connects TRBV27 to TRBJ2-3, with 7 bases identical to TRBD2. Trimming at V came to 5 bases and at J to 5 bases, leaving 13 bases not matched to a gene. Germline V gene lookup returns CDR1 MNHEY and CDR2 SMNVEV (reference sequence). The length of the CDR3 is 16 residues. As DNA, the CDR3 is TGTGCCAGCAGTAACCGGGACTTCGCGGGAGTAGATACGCAGTATTTT. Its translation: CASSNRDFAGVDTQYF.

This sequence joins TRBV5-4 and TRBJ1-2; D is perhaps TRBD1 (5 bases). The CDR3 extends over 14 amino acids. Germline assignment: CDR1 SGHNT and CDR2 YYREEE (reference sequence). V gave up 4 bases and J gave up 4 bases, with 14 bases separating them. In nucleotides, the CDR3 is TGTGCCAGCAGCACGAACCAGGGTACCTATGGCTACACCTTC. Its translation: CASSTNQGTYGYTF. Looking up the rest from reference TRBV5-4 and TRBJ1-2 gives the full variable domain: ETGVTQSPTHLIKTRGQQVTLRCSSQSGHNTVSWYQQALGQGPQFIFQYYREEENGRGNFPPRFSGLQFPNYSSELNVNALELDDSALYLCASSTNQGTYGYTFGSGTRLTVV.

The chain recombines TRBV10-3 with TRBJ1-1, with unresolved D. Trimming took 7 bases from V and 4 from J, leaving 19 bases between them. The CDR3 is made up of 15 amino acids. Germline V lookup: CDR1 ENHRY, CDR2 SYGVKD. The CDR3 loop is CAITEGKAGSTEAFF. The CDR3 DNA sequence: TGTGCCATCACCGAAGGAAAGGCGGGGAGCACTGAAGCTTTCTTT.

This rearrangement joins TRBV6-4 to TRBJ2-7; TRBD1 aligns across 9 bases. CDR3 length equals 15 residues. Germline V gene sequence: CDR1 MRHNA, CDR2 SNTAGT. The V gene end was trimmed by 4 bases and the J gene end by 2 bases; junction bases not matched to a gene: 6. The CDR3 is CASSVTGGPTYEQYF. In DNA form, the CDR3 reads TGTGCCAGCAGTGTTACAGGGGGCCCAACCTACGAGCAGTACTTC.

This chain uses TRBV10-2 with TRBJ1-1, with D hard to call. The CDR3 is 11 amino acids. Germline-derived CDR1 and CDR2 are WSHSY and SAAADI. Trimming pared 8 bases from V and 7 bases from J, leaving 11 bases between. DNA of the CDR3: TGCGCCAGCCGTTCTGGGAGTGAAGCTTTCTTT. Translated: CASRSGSEAFF.

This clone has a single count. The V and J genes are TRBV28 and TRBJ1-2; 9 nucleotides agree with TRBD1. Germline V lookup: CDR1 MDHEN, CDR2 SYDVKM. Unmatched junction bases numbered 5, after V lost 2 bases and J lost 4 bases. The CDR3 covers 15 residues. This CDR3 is CASSLPGTGFYGYTF. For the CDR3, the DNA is TGTGCCAGCAGTTTACCAGGGACAGGGTTCTATGGCTACACCTTC.

The CDR3 DNA is TGTGCCAGCAGTCCGACAAATGGAAACTATGGCTACACCTTC. Protein: CASSPTNGNYGYTF. The chain carries TRBV6-5 and TRBJ1-2; no firm D call. Germline CDR1 reads MNHEY; CDR2 reads SVGAGI. This CDR3 is built from 14 residues. Trimming left V 5 bases short and J 2 bases short, with 12 bases between.

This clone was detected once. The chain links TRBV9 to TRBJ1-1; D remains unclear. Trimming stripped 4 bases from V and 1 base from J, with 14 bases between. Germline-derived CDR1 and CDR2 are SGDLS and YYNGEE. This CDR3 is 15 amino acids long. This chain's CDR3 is CASSLYDGTNTEAFF. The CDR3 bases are TGTGCCAGCAGCCTCTACGACGGAACGAACACTGAAGCTTTCTTT.

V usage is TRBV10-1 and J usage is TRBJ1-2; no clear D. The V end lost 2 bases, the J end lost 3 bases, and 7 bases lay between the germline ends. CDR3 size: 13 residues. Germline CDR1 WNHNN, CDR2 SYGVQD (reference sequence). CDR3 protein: CASSEEGDYGYTF. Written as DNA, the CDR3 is TGCGCCAGCAGTGAGGAGGGCGACTATGGCTACACCTTC.